The rows below give T cell receptor beta chains drawn from one sample of a study of cytomegalovirus exposure and HLA in healthy donors. This table comes from immunoSEQ multiplex PCR, and its TCRdb copy is limited to in-frame clones, with some not included. The sample shows about 160,000 clones, around 80% of them seen only once. Specimen: PBMCs. The receptors here all came from a woman younger than 30 in good health and CMV-seronegative. Each CDR3 is given with its conserved first and last residue. A D gene is named only where the DNA matches it firmly. Rows give clone size only sometimes, using once, few, many, or a class for an expanded clone.

clone_size: few; v_call: TRBV6-1; d_call: TRBD2; j_call: TRBJ2-1; cdr3_nt: TGTGCCAGCAGTGTGAGTAGCGGGGGCCTAACGGGCAATGAGCAGTTCTTC; cdr3_aa: CASSVSSGGLTGNEQFF
clone_size: NA; v_call: TRBV28; d_call: TRBD2; j_call: TRBJ2-3; cdr3_nt: TGTGCCAGCAGTTTCTACGAAGCCGGGAGGCATCTCACAGATACGCAGTATTTT; cdr3_aa: CASSFYEAGRHLTDTQYF
clone_size: few; v_call: TRBV5-1; d_call: TRBD2; j_call: TRBJ2-2; cdr3_nt: TGCGCCAGCGGAAGGACTAGCGATCCCGGGGAGCTGTTTTTT; cdr3_aa: CASGRTSDPGELFF
clone_size: NA; v_call: TRBV4-1; d_call: TRBD2; j_call: TRBJ2-4; cdr3_nt: TGCGCCAGCAGCCAGGACATAGCGGGGGGCCCCCAGGCGGTTCAGTACTTC; cdr3_aa: CASSQDIAGGPQAVQYF
clone_size: NA; v_call: TRBV4-1; d_call: TRBD2; j_call: TRBJ2-5; cdr3_nt: TGCGCCAGCAGCCGGGAGAAGGGACTAGCTTCCGGAGAGACCCAGTACTTC; cdr3_aa: CASSREKGLASGETQYF
clone_size: NA; v_call: TRBV18; d_call: NA; j_call: TRBJ2-3; cdr3_nt: TGTGCCAGCTCACTTCCAGGCACAGATACGCAGTATTTT; cdr3_aa: CASSLPGTDTQYF
clone_size: NA; v_call: TRBV5-6; d_call: NA; j_call: TRBJ2-5; cdr3_nt: TGTGCCAGCAGCAACGGAGAGACCCAGTACTTC; cdr3_aa: CASSNGETQYF
clone_size: NA; v_call: TRBV27; d_call: TRBD1; j_call: TRBJ2-7; cdr3_nt: TGTGCCAGCAGTCCGTCTGGACAGGGGATCCGCGAGCAGTACTTC; cdr3_aa: CASSPSGQGIREQYF
clone_size: NA; v_call: TRBV9; d_call: NA; j_call: TRBJ2-5; cdr3_nt: TGTGCCAGCAGCGTAGAGGGGGTCCCACAAGAGACCCAGTACTTC; cdr3_aa: CASSVEGVPQETQYF
clone_size: NA; v_call: TRBV4-1; d_call: NA; j_call: TRBJ2-2; cdr3_nt: TGCGCCAGCAGCCAAGGAGGAACCGGGGAGCTGTTTTTT; cdr3_aa: CASSQGGTGELFF
clone_size: once; v_call: TRBV6-5; d_call: NA; j_call: TRBJ1-4; cdr3_nt: TGTGCCAGCAGCTTCATTTCGGGGGATCTGTTTTTT; cdr3_aa: CASSFISGDLFF
clone_size: NA; v_call: TRBV4-1; d_call: NA; j_call: TRBJ1-1; cdr3_nt: TGCGCCAGCAGCCCTGGGGGGGGCGCGAGGGTGGCTTTCTTT; cdr3_aa: CASSPGGGARVAFF
clone_size: NA; v_call: TRBV9; d_call: TRBD1; j_call: TRBJ2-7; cdr3_nt: TGTGCCAGCAACGAGGGGGACAGGCATTCATCCGAGCAGTACTTC; cdr3_aa: CASNEGDRHSSEQYF
clone_size: NA; v_call: TRBV7-7; d_call: TRBD2; j_call: TRBJ2-1; cdr3_nt: TGTGCTAGCAGCTTTGGGACTAGCGGGGAAAAGCAGTTCTTC; cdr3_aa: CASSFGTSGEKQFF
clone_size: NA; v_call: TRBV27; d_call: NA; j_call: TRBJ2-2; cdr3_nt: TGTGCCAGCAGTTTATTCCCGGAAACGGGGACCGGGGAGCTGTTTTTT; cdr3_aa: CASSLFPETGTGELFF
clone_size: once; v_call: TRBV12-2; d_call: NA; j_call: TRBJ2-7; cdr3_nt: TGTGCAATCGAATACAAGACAGGGGCCGACGAGCAGTACTTC; cdr3_aa: CAIEYKTGADEQYF
clone_size: NA; v_call: TRBV5-1; d_call: TRBD1; j_call: TRBJ1-3; cdr3_nt: TGCGCCAGCAGCCCGGGACAGGGAAAAGACGCCATATATTTT; cdr3_aa: CASSPGQGKDAIYF
clone_size: NA; v_call: TRBV15; d_call: TRBD2; j_call: TRBJ2-7; cdr3_nt: TGTGCCACCAGCAGCATGACTAGCGGGGACTACGAGCAGTACTTC; cdr3_aa: CATSSMTSGDYEQYF
clone_size: NA; v_call: TRBV7-2; d_call: TRBD1; j_call: TRBJ2-7; cdr3_nt: TGTGCCAGCAGCTATTATGTGACAGGGGTGGGAGACGAGCAGTACTTC; cdr3_aa: CASSYYVTGVGDEQYF
clone_size: NA; v_call: TRBV2; d_call: TRBD1; j_call: TRBJ1-2; cdr3_nt: TGTGCCAGCAGTGAAACCCGGACAGGGGGCTATGGCTACACCTTC; cdr3_aa: CASSETRTGGYGYTF
clone_size: NA; v_call: TRBV19; d_call: NA; j_call: TRBJ1-5; cdr3_nt: TGTGCCAGTAGTATGAGGGAAAGCAATCAGCCCCAGCATTTT; cdr3_aa: CASSMRESNQPQHF
clone_size: NA; v_call: TRBV27; d_call: NA; j_call: TRBJ1-6; cdr3_nt: TGTGCCAGCCACAGGGCGAGTAATTCACCCCTCCACTTT; cdr3_aa: CASHRASNSPLHF
clone_size: NA; v_call: TRBV4-1; d_call: TRBD1; j_call: TRBJ1-1; cdr3_nt: TGCGCCAGCAGCCCGAGGTTGGACAGGATAACCACTGAAGCTTTCTTT; cdr3_aa: CASSPRLDRITTEAFF
clone_size: NA; v_call: TRBV6-6; d_call: NA; j_call: TRBJ2-7; cdr3_nt: TGTGCCAGCAGTTTTAACCCCGGGACAAGCGAGCAGTACTTC; cdr3_aa: CASSFNPGTSEQYF
clone_size: NA; v_call: TRBV18; d_call: NA; j_call: TRBJ1-5; cdr3_nt: TGTGCCAGCTCAATCGGCAGGGGCGGGAATCAGCCCCAGCATTTT; cdr3_aa: CASSIGRGGNQPQHF
clone_size: NA; v_call: TRBV5-1; d_call: NA; j_call: TRBJ2-5; cdr3_nt: TGCGCCAGCAGCTTGGCCAAGGGGTCTTACCAAGAGACCCAGTACTTC; cdr3_aa: CASSLAKGSYQETQYF
clone_size: NA; v_call: TRBV30; d_call: TRBD2; j_call: TRBJ2-3; cdr3_nt: TGTGCCTGGAGCCGGCGGGGGGGCGGGGATACGCAGTATTTT; cdr3_aa: CAWSRRGGGDTQYF
clone_size: NA; v_call: TRBV19; d_call: NA; j_call: TRBJ1-1; cdr3_nt: TGTGCAGCAGGGCGGTTGAACACTGAAGCTTTCTTT; cdr3_aa: CAAGRLNTEAFF
clone_size: NA; v_call: TRBV27; d_call: NA; j_call: TRBJ2-7; cdr3_nt: TGTGCCAGCGTTCCATATGGCCAGGGCTCCTACGAGCAGTACTTC; cdr3_aa: CASVPYGQGSYEQYF
clone_size: NA; v_call: TRBV30; d_call: TRBD2; j_call: TRBJ2-3; cdr3_nt: TGTGCCTGGACAGTAGGGCTAGCGGGGGGTTGGGATACGCAGTATTTT; cdr3_aa: CAWTVGLAGGWDTQYF
clone_size: few; v_call: TRBV18; d_call: NA; j_call: TRBJ2-5; cdr3_nt: TGTGCCAGCTCCCGGAGGCGGAGGGATCCCCAAGAGACCCAGTACTTC; cdr3_aa: CASSRRRRDPQETQYF
clone_size: NA; v_call: TRBV4-2; d_call: TRBD2; j_call: TRBJ2-3; cdr3_nt: TGTGCCAGCAGCCAAGATCCGGGACTAGCGACAGATACGCAGTATTTT; cdr3_aa: CASSQDPGLATDTQYF
clone_size: NA; v_call: TRBV6-1; d_call: TRBD1; j_call: TRBJ1-1; cdr3_nt: TGTGCCAGCAGTGTAGGGACAGTATTTTCATTT; cdr3_aa: CASSVGTVFSF
clone_size: NA; v_call: TRBV4-2; d_call: NA; j_call: TRBJ1-5; cdr3_nt: TGTGCCAGCAGCCAAGAAGGGACCCTAGCGGAGCCCCAGCATTTT; cdr3_aa: CASSQEGTLAEPQHF
clone_size: NA; v_call: TRBV5-6; d_call: NA; j_call: TRBJ1-1; cdr3_nt: TGTGCCAGCAGCTTTCAGGGGTTCGTCTTTGAAGCTTTCTTT; cdr3_aa: CASSFQGFVFEAFF
clone_size: NA; v_call: TRBV19; d_call: NA; j_call: TRBJ2-5; cdr3_nt: TGTGCCAGTAGTCCGGCACCGAGGGGGGAGACCCAGTACTTC; cdr3_aa: CASSPAPRGETQYF
clone_size: NA; v_call: TRBV27; d_call: NA; j_call: TRBJ1-2; cdr3_nt: TGTGCCAGCGCCTGGACAGAGTCTAACTATGGCTACACCTTC; cdr3_aa: CASAWTESNYGYTF
clone_size: NA; v_call: TRBV10-3; d_call: NA; j_call: TRBJ1-1; cdr3_nt: TGTGCCATCAGTGAGAATAGAGACACTGAAGCTTTCTTT; cdr3_aa: CAISENRDTEAFF
clone_size: NA; v_call: TRBV19; d_call: NA; j_call: TRBJ2-7; cdr3_nt: TGTGCCAGTCAACCCTTCACGGGGTACTTC; cdr3_aa: CASQPFTGYF
clone_size: few; v_call: TRBV5-1; d_call: NA; j_call: TRBJ1-2; cdr3_nt: TGCGCCAGCAGCCCGGGACTCATTAACTATGGCTACACCTTC; cdr3_aa: CASSPGLINYGYTF
clone_size: NA; v_call: TRBV7-8; d_call: NA; j_call: TRBJ1-2; cdr3_nt: TGTGCCAGCAGCGAGGCCCTGTTTAAGGGGTACACCTTC; cdr3_aa: CASSEALFKGYTF
clone_size: NA; v_call: TRBV11-3; d_call: TRBD1; j_call: TRBJ1-1; cdr3_nt: TGTGCCAGCAGCTCCAGGGACAGGGCGTTGGCAGCTTTCTTT; cdr3_aa: CASSSRDRALAAFF
clone_size: NA; v_call: TRBV9; d_call: NA; j_call: TRBJ2-7; cdr3_nt: TGTGCCAGCAGCGTAGAGCCGGAGCCCGGGGACGAGCAGTACTTC; cdr3_aa: CASSVEPEPGDEQYF
clone_size: NA; v_call: TRBV5-5; d_call: TRBD2; j_call: TRBJ2-1; cdr3_nt: TGTGCCAGCAGCGCGGGACTAGCGGGGAGGAATGAGCAGTTCTTC; cdr3_aa: CASSAGLAGRNEQFF
clone_size: NA; v_call: TRBV5-1; d_call: NA; j_call: TRBJ2-7; cdr3_nt: TGCGCCAGCAGCTTGGCCGTTGCGAACGAGCAGTACTTC; cdr3_aa: CASSLAVANEQYF
clone_size: NA; v_call: TRBV11-2; d_call: TRBD2; j_call: TRBJ2-1; cdr3_nt: TGTGCCAGCAGCTTAGCCCGGCTAGCGGGGGTGGGTGAGCAGTTCTTC; cdr3_aa: CASSLARLAGVGEQFF
clone_size: NA; v_call: TRBV5-1; d_call: TRBD1; j_call: TRBJ1-3; cdr3_nt: TGCGCCAGCAGCTTGAGTGACAGGGACTCAGGAAACACCATATATTTT; cdr3_aa: CASSLSDRDSGNTIYF
clone_size: NA; v_call: TRBV11-2; d_call: NA; j_call: TRBJ2-2; cdr3_nt: TGTGCCAGCAGCACCTACCCCCACTGGCGGACCGGGGAGCTGTTTTTT; cdr3_aa: CASSTYPHWRTGELFF
clone_size: once; v_call: TRBV2; d_call: TRBD2; j_call: TRBJ2-3; cdr3_nt: TGTGCCAGCAGGGGTACTAGCGGGGGGCAGGGAGATACGCAGTATTTT; cdr3_aa: CASRGTSGGQGDTQYF
clone_size: few; v_call: TRBV28; d_call: NA; j_call: TRBJ2-7; cdr3_nt: TGTGCCAGCAGCCCCACAGTTTCGTCTTCCTACGAGCAGTACTTC; cdr3_aa: CASSPTVSSSYEQYF
clone_size: NA; v_call: TRBV28; d_call: TRBD1; j_call: TRBJ2-3; cdr3_nt: TGTGCCAGCAGTTCACTCCCGGGACAGGCGGACACAGATACGCAGTATTTT; cdr3_aa: CASSSLPGQADTDTQYF
clone_size: NA; v_call: TRBV5-1; d_call: NA; j_call: TRBJ2-3; cdr3_nt: TGCGCCAGCAGCTTGATTGACAGGAGTAACACAGATACGCAGTATTTT; cdr3_aa: CASSLIDRSNTDTQYF
clone_size: NA; v_call: TRBV19; d_call: NA; j_call: TRBJ1-3; cdr3_nt: TGTGCTTCCATGGGGGCAGCCCCTGACCGAGTTGTGGGACGTCGTTCCATATATTTT; cdr3_aa: CASMGAAPDRVVGRRSIYF